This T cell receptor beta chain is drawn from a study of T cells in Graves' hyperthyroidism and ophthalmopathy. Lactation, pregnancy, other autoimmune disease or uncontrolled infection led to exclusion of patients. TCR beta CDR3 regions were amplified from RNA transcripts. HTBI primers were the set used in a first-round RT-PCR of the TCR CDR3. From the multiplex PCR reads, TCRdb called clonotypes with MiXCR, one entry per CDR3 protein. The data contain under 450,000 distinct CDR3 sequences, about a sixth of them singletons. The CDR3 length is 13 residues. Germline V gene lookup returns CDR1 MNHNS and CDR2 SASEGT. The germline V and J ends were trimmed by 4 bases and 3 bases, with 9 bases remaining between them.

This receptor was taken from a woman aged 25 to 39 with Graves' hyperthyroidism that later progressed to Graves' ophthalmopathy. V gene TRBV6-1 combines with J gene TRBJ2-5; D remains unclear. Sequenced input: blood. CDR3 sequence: CASSGTAKETQYF. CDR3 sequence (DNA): TGTGCCAGCAGTGGGACGGCAAAAGAGACCCAGTACTTC.